This T cell receptor (beta chain) is drawn from a study of control samples from healthy donors and cancer patients. Measured with immunoSEQ multiplex PCR; TCRdb has only the in-frame clones, and not every one. The sample shows roughly 95,000 clones, approximately 90% of them seen only once. Trimming cost V 4 bases and J 4 bases; bases outside gene matches: 3. The germline V gene has CDR1 SGHRS and CDR2 YFSETQ. The CDR3 spans 14 residues. The receptor was derived from a woman aged 30 to 39 in good health. The chain combines TRBV5-1 with TRBJ1-5, with 9 bases fitting TRBD1. Sequencing was performed on blood. In DNA, the CDR3 is TGCGCCAGCAGCACCGGGACAGGGAATCAGCCCCAGCATTTT. Amino acid sequence: CASSTGTGNQPQHF.